This T cell receptor (beta chain) appears in the sequencing data of a study of blood T cell repertoires in COVID-19. The overall study: Acute-phase and convalescent COVID-19 samples originated in the United States, Italy and Spain. T cells, B-cell-depleted T cells, or PBMCs supplied cDNA or gDNA.

This clone has only a few counts. The CDR3 is 17 amino acids. The germline CDR1 and CDR2 sequences are MDHEN and SYDVKM. J gave up 4 bases and V 10 bases, and 17 bases lay outside the gene matches. Original methodology: Nucleated cell number was recorded as an estimate derived from reference gene primer amplification. Measured with immunoSEQ multiplex PCR; TCRdb has only the in-frame clones, and not every one. The DNA gave D and trimming, while V, J and clone size come from that table. Of fewer than 200,000 clones listed, 82% were seen once; the top ten hold more than 7.5%. V usage is TRBV28 and J usage is TRBJ2-7; 12 bases map to TRBD1. This clonotype was obtained from a woman in her seventies with acute or convalescent COVID-19. The specimen was peripheral blood. CDR3 sequence (DNA): TGTGCCACTGATGAGGACTCCGGGACAGGGGGCTTTTACGAGCAGTACTTC. The encoded protein is CATDEDSGTGGFYEQYF.